This TCR beta chain derives from a study of CD8 T cells in ankylosing spondylitis. Study-level points and caveats: Reportedly, significant enrichment of disease-linked clones occurred in matched ankylosing spondylitis synovial fluid.

Trimming left V 4 bases short and J 4 bases short, with 16 bases between. CDR3 length equals 15 residues. Germline V gene lookup returns CDR1 MGHRA and CDR2 YSYEKL. MiXCR, applied by TCRdb to the 5' RACE reads, yields one record per CDR3 protein. Of roughly 200,000 distinct CDR3 sequences in the sample, 9.5% to 15% are singletons; the top ten hold 15% to 20%. In the case of this clonotype: Its antigen is still unknown.

Sequencing input: blood, either unsorted or a sorted T cell fraction (not recorded which). The J gene is TRBJ1-2, the V gene TRBV4-1, with a weak D call TRBD1 (6 bases). The clonotype was recovered from a male donor with ankylosing spondylitis or in good health (not recorded which). The CDR3 here is CASSPGGNGVYGYTF. Here the CDR3 DNA reads TGCGCCAGCAGCCCCGGGGGCAACGGGGTCTATGGCTACACCTTC.